The clone carrying this T cell receptor (beta chain) was counted a few times. The data derive from a study of blood T cells in healthy people across ages. Study-wide context: Capture by template switching was about one barcoded beta molecule per two T cells.

The CDR3 length is 12 residues. Germline values: CDR1 GTSNPN, CDR2 SVGIG (reference sequence). V lost 8 bases, J lost 1 base, and 11 bases lay in between. A sample-barcoded 5' primer and a J-beta primer mix were used in a second PCR of about 6 to 12 cycles. MiXCR was run by TCRdb on the 5' RACE reads, yielding one entry per CDR3 protein. The sample has fewer than 2,000,000 distinct CDR3 sequences, 30% to 35% seen once; the top ten hold around 11%. Total RNA extraction produced at least 5 micrograms (per sample) for the study. The sample comprised blood. This sequence originates from a woman aged 25 to 39 in good health. V usage is TRBV30 and J usage is TRBJ1-1; D unresolved. In DNA form, the CDR3 reads TGTGCCCGAAGCCAGGAGAACACTGAAGCTTTCTTT. The encoded protein is CARSQENTEAFF. The variable domain in full, with the rest retrieved from reference TRBV30 and TRBJ1-1, is SQTIHQWPATLVQPVGSPLSLECTVEGTSNPNLYWYRQAAGRGLQLLFYSVGIGQISSEVPQNLSASRPQDRQFILSSKKLLLSDSGFYLCARSQENTEAFFGQGTRLTVV.